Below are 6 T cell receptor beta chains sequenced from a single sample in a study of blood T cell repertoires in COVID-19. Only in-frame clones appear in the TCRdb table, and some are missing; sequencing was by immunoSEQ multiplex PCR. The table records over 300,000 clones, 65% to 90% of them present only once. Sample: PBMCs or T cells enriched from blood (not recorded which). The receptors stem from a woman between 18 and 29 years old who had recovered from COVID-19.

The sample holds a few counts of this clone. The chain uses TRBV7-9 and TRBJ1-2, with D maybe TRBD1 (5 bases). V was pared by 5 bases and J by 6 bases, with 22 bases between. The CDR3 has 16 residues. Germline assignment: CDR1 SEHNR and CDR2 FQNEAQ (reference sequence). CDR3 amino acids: CASSLLVWRDDHGYTF. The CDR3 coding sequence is TGTGCCAGCAGCCTACTAGTTTGGAGGGACGATCATGGCTACACCTTC. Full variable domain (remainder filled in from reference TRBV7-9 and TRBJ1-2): DTGVSQNPRHKITKRGQNVTFRCDPISEHNRLYWYRQTLGQGPEFLTYFQNEAQLEKSRLLSDRFSAERPKGSFSTLEIQRTEQGDSAMYLCASSLLVWRDDHGYTFGSGTRLTVV.

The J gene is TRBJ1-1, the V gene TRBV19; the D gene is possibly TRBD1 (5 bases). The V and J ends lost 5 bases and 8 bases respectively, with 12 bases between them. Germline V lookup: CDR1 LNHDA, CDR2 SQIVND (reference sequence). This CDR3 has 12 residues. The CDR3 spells CASSPPGGEAFF. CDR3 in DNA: TGTGCCAGTAGTCCTCCCGGGGGGGAAGCTTTCTTT. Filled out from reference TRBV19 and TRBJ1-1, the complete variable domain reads DGGITQSPKYLFRKEGQNVTLSCEQNLNHDAMYWYRQDPGQGLRLIYYSQIVNDFQKGDIAEGYSVSREKKESFPLTVTSAQKNPTAFYLCASSPPGGEAFFGQGTRLTVV.

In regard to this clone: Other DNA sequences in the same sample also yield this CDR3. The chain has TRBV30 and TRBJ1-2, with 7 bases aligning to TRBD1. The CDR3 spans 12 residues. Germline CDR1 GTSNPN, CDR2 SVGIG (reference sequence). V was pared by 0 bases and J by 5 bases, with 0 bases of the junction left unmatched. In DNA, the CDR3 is TGTGCCTGGAGTGTGACAGGGTATGGCTACACCTTC. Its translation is CAWSVTGYGYTF.

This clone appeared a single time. CDR3 nucleotides: TGTGCCAGCAGTATACCGGACAGGACGAACACCGGGGAGCTGTTTTTT. Its protein is CASSIPDRTNTGELFF. The chain is built from TRBV28 and TRBJ2-2; 7 bases match TRBD1. The germline V gene has CDR1 MDHEN and CDR2 SYDVKM. The CDR3 loop spans 16 amino acids. The trim removed 5 bases at V and 0 bases at J, leaving 6 bases unmatched.

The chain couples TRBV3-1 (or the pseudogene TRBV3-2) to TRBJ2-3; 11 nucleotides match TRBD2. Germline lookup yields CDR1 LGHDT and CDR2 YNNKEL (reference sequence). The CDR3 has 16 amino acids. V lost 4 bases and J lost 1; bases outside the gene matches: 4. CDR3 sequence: CASSPETSGGTDTQYF. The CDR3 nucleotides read TGTGCCAGCAGCCCAGAGACTAGCGGGGGCACAGATACGCAGTATTTT.

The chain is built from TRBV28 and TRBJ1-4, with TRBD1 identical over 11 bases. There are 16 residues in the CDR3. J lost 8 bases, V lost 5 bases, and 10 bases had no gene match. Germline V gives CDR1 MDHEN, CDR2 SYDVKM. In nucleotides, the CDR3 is TGTGCCAGCAGTCTTCTAGGACAGGGGGCGGACGAAAAACTGTTTTTT. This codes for CASSLLGQGADEKLFF.